This T cell receptor (beta chain) derives from a study of CD8+ T cells in alopecia areata. The study, taken as a whole, reports: Lesional scalp exceeded normal scalp in clonality, especially in alopecia totalis/universalis.

RNA extraction was followed by reverse transcription into cDNA, which acted as the sequencing template. Assay: immunoSEQ multiplex PCR; the TCRdb copy retains only in-frame clones and omits some. Here the sample spans around 190,000 clones, around three fifths being singletons. There are 14 residues in the CDR3. V shed 0 bases and J shed 2 bases, with 11 bases lying between them. Germline assignment: CDR1 SQVTM and CDR2 ANQGSEA. In regard to this clone: Its specificity is not known.

The V and J genes are TRBV29-1 and TRBJ2-7; D gene ambiguous. Sequencing was done on a sample of CD8+ T cells sorted from blood. The sequence derives from a human donor in good health. CDR3 sequence: CSVEDGPGPYEQYF. CDR3 nucleotide sequence: TGCAGCGTTGAAGATGGGCCAGGCCCCTACGAGCAGTACTTC.